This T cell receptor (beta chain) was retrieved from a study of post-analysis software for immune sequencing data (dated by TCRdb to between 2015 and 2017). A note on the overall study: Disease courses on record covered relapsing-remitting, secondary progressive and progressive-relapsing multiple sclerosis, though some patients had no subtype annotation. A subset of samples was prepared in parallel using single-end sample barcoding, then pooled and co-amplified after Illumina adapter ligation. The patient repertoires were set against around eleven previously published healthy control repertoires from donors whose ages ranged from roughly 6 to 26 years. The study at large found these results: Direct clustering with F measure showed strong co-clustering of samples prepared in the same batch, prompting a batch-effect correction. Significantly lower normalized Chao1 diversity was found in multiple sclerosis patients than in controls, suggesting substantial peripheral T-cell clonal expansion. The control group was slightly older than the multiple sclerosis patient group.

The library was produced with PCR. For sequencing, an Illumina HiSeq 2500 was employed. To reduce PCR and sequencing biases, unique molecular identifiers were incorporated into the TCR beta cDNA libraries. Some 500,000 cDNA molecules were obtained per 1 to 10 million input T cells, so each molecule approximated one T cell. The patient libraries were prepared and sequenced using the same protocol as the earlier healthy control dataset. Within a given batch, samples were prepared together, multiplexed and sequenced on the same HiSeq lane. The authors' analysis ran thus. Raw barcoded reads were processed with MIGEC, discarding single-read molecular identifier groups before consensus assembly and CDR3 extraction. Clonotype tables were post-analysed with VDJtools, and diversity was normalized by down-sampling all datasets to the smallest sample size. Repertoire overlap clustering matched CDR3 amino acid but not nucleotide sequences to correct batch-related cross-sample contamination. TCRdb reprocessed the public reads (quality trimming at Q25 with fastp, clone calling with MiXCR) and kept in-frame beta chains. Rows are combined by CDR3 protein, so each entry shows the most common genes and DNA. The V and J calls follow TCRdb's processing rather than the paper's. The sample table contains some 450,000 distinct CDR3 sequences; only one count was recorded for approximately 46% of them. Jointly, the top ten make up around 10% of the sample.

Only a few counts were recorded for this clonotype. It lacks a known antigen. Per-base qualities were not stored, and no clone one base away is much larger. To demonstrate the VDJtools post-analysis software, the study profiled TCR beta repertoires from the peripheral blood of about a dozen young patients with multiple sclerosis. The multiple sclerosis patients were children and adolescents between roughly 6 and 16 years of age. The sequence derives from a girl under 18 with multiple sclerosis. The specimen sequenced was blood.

The CDR3 here reads CASSVQGAAPTEQYF. The sequenced DNA is TGCGCCAGCAGCGTACAGGGTGCGGCTCCAACCGAGCAGTACTTC. The chain is encoded by TRBV5-1 joined to TRBJ2-7; a tentative D call is TRBD1 (6 bases match). Spanning cysteine to phenylalanine, the CDR3 consists of 15 amino acids. CDR3 DNA is the only sequence kept; it has 45 bases, read in frame from the first base. CDR1 and CDR2 were assigned from the germline V gene as SGHRS and YFSETQ. Between the V and J ends, shortened by 4 bases and 6 bases respectively, the junction contains 20 bases.